Listed below are T cell receptor beta chains from one sample, sequenced in a study of beta chain features in type 1 diabetes. Only in-frame clones appear in the TCRdb table, and some are missing; sequencing was by immunoSEQ multiplex PCR. Of under 300,000 clones listed, 14% were seen once; the top ten hold roughly 0.019%. Sequenced input: naive CD4+ T cells from blood. These TCRs come from a man aged 30 to 45 with type 1 diabetes. Both conserved end residues are part of each CDR3. The D gene is left open where the match is weak. The listing skips clone size in some rows; elsewhere it reads once, few, many or a size class.

CDR3 protein	CDR3 DNA	V gene	J gene	D gene	clone size
CASSLAGVEAFF	TGTGCCAGCAGCTTAGCAGGGGTGGAAGCTTTCTTT	TRBV11-2	TRBJ1-1	NA	NA
CASSLVGRENSPLHF	TGCGCCAGCAGCTTGGTGGGGCGGGAAAATTCACCCCTCCACTTT	TRBV5-1	TRBJ1-6	NA	few
CASSQVGTGGNEKLFF	TGCGCCAGCAGCCAAGTTGGTACAGGTGGGAATGAAAAACTGTTTTTT	TRBV4-1	TRBJ1-4	NA	NA
CASSYGPSYEQYF	TGTGCCAGCAGTTACGGGCCCTCCTACGAGCAGTACTTC	TRBV6-6	TRBJ2-7	NA	NA
CAWSPGSPLHF	TGTGCCTGGAGCCCGGGATCACCCCTCCACTTT	TRBV30	TRBJ1-6	NA	NA
CSVPGGSTDTQYF	TGCAGCGTTCCAGGGGGGAGCACAGATACGCAGTATTTT	TRBV29-1	TRBJ2-3	NA	once
CSVGTATDTQYF	TGCAGCGTTGGGACAGCTACAGATACGCAGTATTTT	TRBV29-1	TRBJ2-3	NA	few
CASSEGAGTENTEAFF	TGTGCCAGCAGCGAAGGGGCCGGGACAGAGAACACTGAAGCTTTCTTT	TRBV9	TRBJ1-1	TRBD1	few
CASSLFSDELTDTQYF	TGCGCCAGCAGCTTGTTCAGCGACGAACTGACAGATACGCAGTATTTT	TRBV5-1	TRBJ2-3	NA	NA
CASSIRTDTQYF	TGTGCCAGTAGTATTCGGACAGATACGCAGTATTTT	TRBV19	TRBJ2-3	NA	NA
CASSPLTGVNQPQHF	TGTGCCAGCAGCCCCCTGACGGGGGTAAATCAGCCCCAGCATTTT	TRBV11-2	TRBJ1-5	NA	NA
CASSLERLAGITDTQYF	TGCGCCAGCAGCTTGGAGAGACTAGCGGGAATTACAGATACGCAGTATTTT	TRBV5-1	TRBJ2-3	TRBD2	NA
CASSLGGHSYEQYF	TGTGCCAGCAGCTTAGGGGGACACTCCTACGAGCAGTACTTC	TRBV11-2	TRBJ2-7	NA	few
CASSELDRATNEQYF	TGTGCCAGCAGTGAATTGGACAGGGCGACGAACGAGCAGTACTTC	TRBV25-1	TRBJ2-7	TRBD1	NA
CASPGDPIGYTF	TGTGCCAGTCCAGGGGACCCTATAGGCTACACCTTC	TRBV6-5	TRBJ1-2	NA	NA